The 30 T cell receptor beta chains reported below all come from one sample, sequenced in a study of T-cell reconstitution after alpha-beta-depleted transplantation in children. Preparation of the TCRbeta library used unique molecular identifiers. MiXCR, run by TCRdb on the PCR reads, gives a single entry per CDR3 protein. In the table there are about 260,000 distinct CDR3 sequences, around 7.8% of which are singletons. The source was PBMCs, mostly from graft donor cells, collected 180 days after TCRalphabeta/CD19-depleted stem cell transplant. These receptors were obtained from a male patient under 18 who had a stem cell transplant for acute lymphoblastic leukemia, so the T cells may come from the graft donor.

This clonotype came up many times. J is TRBJ2-3 and V is TRBV5-1; a weak D match, TRBD1 (6 bases). From germline, CDR1 is SGHRS and CDR2 YFSETQ. This CDR3 spans 18 amino acids. V was clipped by 4 bases and J by 3 bases, with 24 bases between them. DNA for the CDR3: TGCGCCAGCAGCCTGTACAGGGCACTCTCGGCGCAGACAGATACGCAGTATTTT. Translating gives CASSLYRALSAQTDTQYF.

This clonotype was counted many times. The chain is built from TRBV9 and TRBJ2-4; D ambiguous. The CDR3 contains 15 residues. Germline V gives CDR1 SGDLS, CDR2 YYNGEE. V was shortened by 0 bases and J by 2 bases, with 9 bases between the two germline ends. CDR3 sequence: CASSVDASSKNIQYF. Written as DNA, the CDR3 is TGTGCCAGCAGCGTAGACGCTAGTTCCAAAAACATTCAGTACTTC. Full variable domain (remainder filled in from reference TRBV9 and TRBJ2-4): DSGVTQTPKHLITATGQRVTLRCSPRSGDLSVYWYQQSLDQGLQFLIQYYNGEERAKGNILERFSAQQFPDLHSELNLSSLELGDSALYFCASSVDASSKNIQYFGAGTRLSVL.

This clonotype was seen at least ten times. V and J are TRBV6-6 and TRBJ1-1, with D possibly TRBD1 on 6 matching bases. Germline CDR1 is MNHNY and CDR2 is SVGAGI (reference sequence). V was cut by 6 bases and J by 8 bases, with 13 bases left in between. CDR3 length: 12 amino acids. The DNA of the CDR3 is TGTGCCAGCAGCCGAATAAGGGGGGAAGCTTTCTTT. Amino acids: CASSRIRGEAFF.

At least ten counts were recorded for this clonotype. The chain combines TRBV18 with TRBJ2-4; 8 nucleotides line up with TRBD2. The germline CDR1 and CDR2 sequences are KGHSH and LQKENI. Trimming removed 2 bases from V and 15 bases from J; junction bases left unmatched: 9. The CDR3 length is 13 residues. CDR3 loop: CASSPEGTSTPYF. CDR3 nucleotides: TGTGCCAGCTCACCAGAGGGGACTAGTACTCCGTACTTC.

This clonotype has ten or more counts. The chain is built from TRBV6-2 or TRBV6-3 and TRBJ1-1; D remains unclear. CDR3 size: 15 residues. The ends were cut back, 2 bases at V and 1 base at J, with 11 bases in the middle. Germline-derived CDR1 and CDR2 are MNHEY and SVGEGT. The CDR3 loop is CASSYMGRRNTEAFF. In DNA, the CDR3 is TGTGCCAGCAGTTACATGGGTCGACGGAACACTGAAGCTTTCTTT.

This clonotype was found many times. This chain joins TRBV6-5 and TRBJ2-2; 7 bases are a match to TRBD2. The CDR3 is 17 residues long. Per the germline V gene, CDR1 is MNHEY and CDR2 is SVGAGI. Trimming cost V 0 bases and J 4 bases; bases outside gene matches: 8. For the CDR3, the DNA is TGTGCCAGCAGTTACTCGAAGGCACTAGCGTCCACCGGGGAGCTGTTTTTT. Translation: CASSYSKALASTGELFF.

This clonotype was seen at least ten times. The CDR3 DNA sequence: TGTGCCAGCAGCTTAGCTGGAATGGGTGACAGGCCCTACGAGCAGTACTTC. Protein product: CASSLAGMGDRPYEQYF. The V gene is TRBV7-2, the J gene TRBJ2-7; possible D gene TRBD1, 6 bases. Looked up from germline, CDR1 is SGHTA and CDR2 is FQGNSA. Trimming pared 0 bases from V and 2 bases from J, leaving 17 bases between. This CDR3 comprises 17 residues.

This clonotype was seen more than once but under ten times. The chain has TRBV11-1 and TRBJ2-7; no clear D gene. V was pared by 2 bases and J by 2 bases, with 10 bases between. The CDR3 sequence is 14 residues long. From germline, CDR1 is SGHAT and CDR2 FQDESV (reference sequence). For the CDR3, the DNA is TGTGCCAGCAGCTTAAGTGATTCAACCTACGAGCAGTACTTC. Its translation: CASSLSDSTYEQYF.

This clonotype was observed many times. The chain employs TRBV5-1 and TRBJ2-1, with D possibly being TRBD1 or TRBD2 (6 bases each). V lost 0 bases and J 3 bases, leaving 10 bases between the germline ends. CDR1 is SGHRS and CDR2 is YFSETQ in the germline V gene. The CDR3 is 15 amino acids. CDR3 bases: TGCGCCAGCAGCTTGGAGGGGGAGGTCTACAATGAGCAGTTCTTC. Residues: CASSLEGEVYNEQFF.

This clonotype came up a few times. The CDR3 DNA is TGTGCCAGCAGTGAGGGGGGTAGCTCCTACGAGCAGTACTTC. This translates into CASSEGGSSYEQYF. V is TRBV25-1 and J is TRBJ2-7; D might be TRBD2 (6 bases). V lost 3 bases, J lost 0 bases, and 9 bases lay in between. In germline, CDR1 is MGHDK, CDR2 SYGVNS. The CDR3 loop spans 14 amino acids.

This clonotype was detected ten times or more. The rearrangement uses TRBV29-1 and TRBJ2-7, with TRBD2 matching 7 bases. V gave up 5 bases and J gave up 3 bases; unmatched junction bases: 13. CDR1 and CDR2 from the germline V gene are SQVTM and ANQGSEA. This CDR3 spans 15 amino acids. CDR3 amino acids: CSVKERDLPYYEQYF. CDR3 in DNA: TGCAGCGTTAAGGAGCGGGACCTCCCTTACTACGAGCAGTACTTC.

The sample holds many counts of this clonotype. The rearrangement joins TRBV24-1 to TRBJ2-1; TRBD2 might be the D (6 bases). Trimming shortened V by 5 bases and J by 6 bases, and 10 bases separated the two germline ends. This CDR3 has 13 residues. The germline CDR1 and CDR2 sequences are KGHDR and SFDVKD. CDR3 in amino acids: CATSAGGSNEQFF. The CDR3 DNA sequence: TGTGCCACCAGTGCAGGAGGGAGCAATGAGCAGTTCTTC.

The sample holds many counts of this clonotype. The genes are TRBV12-3 or TRBV12-4 and TRBJ1-1, with 7 bases aligning to TRBD1. This CDR3 is built from 15 residues. V dropped 5 bases and J dropped 3; count of bases not matched to a gene: 9. CDR3 amino acids: CASSPLIQGHTEAFF. The CDR3 coding sequence is TGTGCCAGCAGTCCCCTCATACAGGGGCACACTGAAGCTTTCTTT.

Points on this clonotype: A much larger clonotype is one base distant, so this may be a read error. The chain carries TRBV29-1 and TRBJ1-1; unclear D gene. The CDR3 length is 11 residues. Trimming removed 4 bases at V and 11 bases at J, with 14 bases between. Germline V gene data show CDR1 as SQVTM and CDR2 as ANQGSEA. CDR3 in DNA: TGCAGCGTTGCCCCCGGGCATGATGCTTTCTTT. Its protein is CSVAPGHDAFF.

This clonotype has a count of ten or more. The chain uses TRBV11-2 and TRBJ2-7, with no clear D. The CDR3 runs 13 residues. Per the germline V gene, CDR1 is SGHAT and CDR2 is FQNNGV. With 2 bases removed from V and 4 bases from J, the gap between germline ends came to 9 bases. As DNA, the CDR3 is TGTGCCAGCAGCTTAATAGGCCGATACGAGCAGTACTTC. Translated, it gives CASSLIGRYEQYF.

Only a few counts were recorded for this clonotype. CDR3 region: CSATKGRSSGRNGQYF. The CDR3 region has the DNA TGCAGTGCTACGAAGGGGCGGTCTAGCGGGAGAAACGGGCAGTACTTC. V gene TRBV20-1 combines with J gene TRBJ2-7; 10 nucleotides align to TRBD2. The J segment lost 9 bases and the V segment lost 4 bases, leaving 18 bases of the junction unmatched. Germline CDR1 is DFQATT and CDR2 is SNEGSKA (reference sequence). The CDR3 has 16 residues.

This clonotype has ten or more counts. The CDR3: CASNRGEETQYF. CDR3 DNA sequence: TGCGCCAGCAATCGGGGGGAAGAGACCCAGTACTTC. The chain combines TRBV5-1 with TRBJ2-5; TRBD2 matches at 7 bases. CDR3 length: 12 amino acids. From germline, CDR1 is SGHRS and CDR2 YFSETQ. V lost 6 bases, J lost 3 bases, and 2 bases stayed unmatched. Variable domain in full (rest from reference TRBV5-1 and TRBJ2-5): KAGVTQTPRYLIKTRGQQVTLSCSPISGHRSVSWYQQTPGQGLQFLFEYFSETQRNKGNFPGRFSGRQFSNSRSEMNVSTLELGDSALYLCASNRGEETQYFGPGTRLLVL.

Worth noting for this clonotype: This may stem from a read error, because a much larger clone lies one nucleotide away. The rearrangement joins TRBV12-3 or TRBV12-4 to TRBJ2-5, with a possible D match to TRBD2 (6 bases). The length of the CDR3 is 17 residues. DNA for the CDR3: TGTGTCAGCAGTCCCCTCGGGAGTTGGGGCGCGGGGGAGACCCAGTACTTC. Amino acid sequence: CVSSPLGSWGAGETQYF.

A remark on this clonotype: A much larger clone sits a single nucleotide away, making a read error possible. The chain couples TRBV29-1 to TRBJ1-2; D not resolved. In germline, CDR1 is SQVTM, CDR2 ANQGSEA. CDR3 length equals 12 residues. CDR3 loop: CRVVGKGYGYTF. The CDR3 nucleotides read TGCCGCGTTGTGGGGAAGGGATATGGCTACACCTTC.

Concerning this clonotype itself: A much bigger clone sits one base away, suggesting this may be a read error. The chain joins TRBV28 to TRBJ2-7; D might be TRBD2 (6 bases). This CDR3 spans 15 amino acids. The germline CDR1 and CDR2 sequences are MDHEN and SYDVKM. Between the trimmed V and J ends, which lost 6 bases and 1 base, there was a span of 16 bases. In nucleotides, the CDR3 is TGTGCCAGCAGCGGTCGACTAGTGGGATCCTACGAGCAGTACTTC. Amino acids: CASSGRLVGSYEQYF.

This clonotype was seen only a few times. The chain is built from TRBV21-1 and TRBJ1-6. TRBV21-1 is marked as a pseudogene. The CDR3 spans 13 residues. The CDR3 sequence: CASSSPPYSPLHF. CDR3 sequence (DNA): TGTGCCAGCTCTTCACCTCCTTATTCACCCCTCCACTTT.

This clonotype was observed many times. The chain joins TRBV5-1 to TRBJ1-6, with D possibly being TRBD1 (5 bases). The CDR3 totals 13 residues. CDR1 and CDR2 from the germline V gene are SGHRS and YFSETQ. The ends were cut back, 4 bases at V and 10 bases at J, with 12 bases in the middle. The CDR3 reads CASSLAGKSPLHF. CDR3 bases: TGCGCCAGCAGCCTCGCAGGGAAGTCACCCCTCCACTTT.

The V call is TRBV9, the J call TRBJ2-7; D uncertain. CDR1 SGDLS and CDR2 YYNGEE come from the germline V gene. V was clipped by 4 bases and J by 0 bases, with 11 bases between them. The CDR3 is 14 amino acids. The chain's CDR3 is CASSPPAGSYEQYF. CDR3 coding DNA: TGTGCCAGCAGCCCGCCGGCAGGCTCCTACGAGCAGTACTTC. Full variable domain (remainder filled in from reference TRBV9 and TRBJ2-7): DSGVTQTPKHLITATGQRVTLRCSPRSGDLSVYWYQQSLDQGLQFLIQYYNGEERAKGNILERFSAQQFPDLHSELNLSSLELGDSALYFCASSPPAGSYEQYFGPGTRLTVT.

As regards this clonotype: This could be a read error, since a much larger clone is one nucleotide away. This sequence joins TRBV5-6 and TRBJ2-4; D may be TRBD1 or TRBD2 (7 bases each). Per germline, CDR1 SGHDT and CDR2 YYEEEE. The V end was cut by 4 bases, the J end by 12 bases, with 20 bases between. The CDR3 runs to 14 residues. Written as DNA, the CDR3 is TGTGCCAGCAGCCAGCACCCAGGGGGGGTCGATCAGTACTTC. It yields the protein CASSQHPGGVDQYF.

This clonotype has at least ten counts. The V gene is TRBV5-1, the J gene TRBJ1-4; D unclear. This CDR3 has 14 amino acids. V was clipped by 0 bases and J by 6 bases, with 9 bases between them. Looked up from germline, CDR1 is SGHRS and CDR2 is YFSETQ. The CDR3: CASSLDRSDEKLFF. The CDR3 coding sequence is TGCGCCAGCAGCTTGGACCGGTCTGATGAAAAACTGTTTTTT.

This clonotype was seen many times. This chain connects TRBV12-3 or TRBV12-4 to TRBJ1-1; D unresolved. Trimming cost V 7 bases and J 1 base, with 22 bases left between them. The CDR3 contains 17 residues. CDR3 in amino acids: CASTPPWARTKNTEAFF. CDR3 nucleotides: TGTGCCAGCACCCCACCTTGGGCAAGGACTAAGAACACTGAAGCTTTCTTT.

The sample holds many counts of this clonotype. V usage is TRBV5-5 and J usage is TRBJ1-1; D might be TRBD1 (5 bases). Per germline, CDR1 SGHKS and CDR2 YYEKEE (reference sequence). The CDR3 spans 14 residues. With 2 bases removed from V and 4 bases from J, the gap between germline ends came to 12 bases. Here the CDR3 reads CASSLWDASTEAFF. The CDR3 DNA reads as TGTGCCAGCAGCTTATGGGACGCCAGCACTGAAGCTTTCTTT.

The chain links TRBV4-3 to TRBJ1-4; 11 bases fit TRBD1. The CDR3 is made up of 17 amino acids. V trimming: 4 bases; J trimming: 10 bases; junction bases outside the gene matches: 14. Germline lookup yields CDR1 LGHNA and CDR2 YSLEER. This chain's CDR3 is CASSPLPHGTGGGKLFF. In DNA, the CDR3 is TGCGCCAGCAGCCCCCTCCCGCATGGGACAGGGGGGGGAAAACTGTTTTTT.

The rearrangement uses TRBV10-3 and TRBJ2-1, with D uncertain. Germline lookup yields CDR1 ENHRY and CDR2 SYGVKD. The V gene lost 2 bases and the J gene lost 1 base, with 9 bases spanning the gap. This CDR3 contains 15 residues. The CDR3 region is CAISEPMGSYNEQFF. CDR3 DNA sequence: TGTGCCATCAGTGAGCCCATGGGGTCCTACAATGAGCAGTTCTTC.

This clonotype was found many times. The CDR3 sequence is CASSQELGTGAYEQYF. In nucleotides, the CDR3 is TGCGCCAGCAGCCAAGAACTGGGGACAGGGGCCTACGAGCAGTACTTC. The gene calls are TRBV4-3 and TRBJ2-7; the match to TRBD1 covers 10 bases. Germline CDR1 and CDR2: LGHNA and YSLEER. The CDR3 runs 16 residues. V lost 0 bases and J lost 2; bases outside the gene matches: 4.